The 26 T cell receptor beta chains reported below all come from one sample, sequenced in a study of identical twins. TCRdb re-analysed the 5' RACE reads in MiXCR, keeping a single row per CDR3 protein. The sample includes 400,000 to 500,000 distinct CDR3 sequences, 14% of them seen just once. The data also belong to a second study, concerning yellow fever vaccine responses in identical twins.

The sequenced material came from CD4+ T cells sorted from blood. These receptors came from a young woman in good health.

The chain links TRBV12-3 or TRBV12-4 to TRBJ1-2; D is possibly TRBD1 (5 bases). This CDR3 contains 13 residues. V gave up 5 bases and J gave up 0 bases, with 7 bases separating them. The CDR3 spells CASSEDTNYGYTF. CDR3 nucleotide sequence: TGTGCCAGCAGTGAGGACACTAACTATGGCTACACCTTC.

This clonotype appeared a few times. The V and J genes are TRBV9 and TRBJ2-3; 9 bases agree with TRBD2. Trimming removed 4 bases from V and 6 bases from J; junction bases left unmatched: 12. CDR3 length: 16 amino acids. Germline loops: CDR1 SGDLS, CDR2 YYNGEE. CDR3 DNA sequence: TGTGCCAGCAGCCTCTTTGGCGGGGGGGCGTCGGATACGCAGTATTTT. As protein: CASSLFGGGASDTQYF.

This clonotype was recorded at least ten times. The chain is built from TRBV3-1 and TRBJ2-5; 7 bases are a match to TRBD2. Losses at the gene ends were 5 bases for V and 3 bases for J; bases not matched to a gene: 6. This CDR3 comprises 14 residues. Germline CDR1 LGHDT, CDR2 YNNKEL (reference sequence). CDR3 in amino acids: CASSVLAVKETQYF. The DNA of the CDR3 is TGTGCCAGCAGCGTTCTAGCGGTAAAAGAGACCCAGTACTTC.

V and J are TRBV29-1 and TRBJ2-1; 7 bases map to TRBD2. With 7 bases clipped from V and 9 bases from J, the junction kept 9 bases outside the gene matches. There are 12 residues in the CDR3. Germline V CDR1 and CDR2: SQVTM, ANQGSEA. The DNA for the CDR3 is TGCAGCGCAGAGACTAGCATAGGTGAGCAGTTCTTC. Its protein product is CSAETSIGEQFF.

This clonotype has a handful of counts. DNA of the CDR3: TGTGCCAGCAGCACAGGGTACGCTGAAGCTTTCTTT. The encoded protein is CASSTGYAEAFF. V is TRBV6-5 and J is TRBJ1-1, with D perhaps matching TRBD1 (6 bases). Trimming took off 6 bases at V and 6 bases at J, with 11 bases between the two ends. This CDR3 is built from 12 residues. Germline lookup yields CDR1 MNHEY and CDR2 SVGAGI.

This clonotype was picked up many times. The rearrangement uses TRBV29-1 and TRBJ2-1; TRBD1 aligns across 7 bases. Losses at the gene ends were 6 bases for V and 7 bases for J; bases not matched to a gene: 9. CDR1 and CDR2 (germline): SQVTM, ANQGSEA. CDR3 length: 13 residues. CDR3 loop: CSVGQAVGNEQFF. DNA for the CDR3: TGCAGCGTCGGACAGGCAGTCGGGAATGAGCAGTTCTTC.

The chain employs TRBV5-1 and TRBJ1-2, with D possibly being TRBD1 (5 bases). Between the trimmed V and J ends, which lost 4 bases and 5 bases, there was a span of 15 bases. The germline gives CDR1 SGHRS, CDR2 YFSETQ. The CDR3 consists of 14 residues. The CDR3 sequence is CASSTGQGRYGYTF. The CDR3 region has the DNA TGCGCCAGCAGCACAGGACAAGGACGGTATGGCTACACCTTC.

This chain joins TRBV6-5 and TRBJ1-1, with D unresolved. This CDR3 contains 13 residues. From germline, CDR1 is MNHEY and CDR2 SVGAGI. V gave up 0 bases and J gave up 8 bases, with 10 bases separating them. CDR3 in DNA: TGTGCCAGCAGTTACTCGGGAGAAGGGGAAGCTTTCTTT. Residues: CASSYSGEGEAFF.

This clonotype was observed a handful of times. The V and J genes are TRBV9 and TRBJ1-5; 9 positions match TRBD1. CDR1 SGDLS and CDR2 YYNGEE come from the germline V gene. The length of the CDR3 is 15 residues. Trimming removed 0 bases from V and 4 bases from J; junction bases left unmatched: 2. The CDR3 sequence is CASSVGDRVNQPQHF. The CDR3 DNA reads as TGTGCCAGCAGCGTAGGGGACAGGGTGAATCAGCCCCAGCATTTT.

This clonotype came up many times. The rearrangement uses TRBV7-9 and TRBJ2-3; TRBD2 matches 8 bases. J gave up 4 bases and V 5 bases, and 5 bases lay outside the gene matches. Germline CDR1 reads SEHNR; CDR2 reads FQNEAQ (reference sequence). CDR3 length equals 14 residues. CDR3 sequence (DNA): TGTGCCAGCAGCCACGGACTAGCTGCAGATACGCAGTATTTT. It specifies CASSHGLAADTQYF.

The genes are TRBV5-1 and TRBJ1-2; no reliable D call. Germline CDR1 and CDR2: SGHRS and YFSETQ. This CDR3 has 14 amino acids. Trimming stripped 4 bases from V and 8 bases from J, with 18 bases between. The CDR3: CASSLSPTVGGYTF. CDR3 in DNA: TGCGCCAGCAGCCTCTCCCCCACGGTGGGAGGCTACACCTTC.

V and J are TRBV18 and TRBJ1-2; 7 nucleotides agree with TRBD1. The CDR3 sequence is 14 residues long. V shed 3 bases and J 8 bases; nucleotides not matched to a gene: 9. Germline CDR1 and CDR2: KGHSH and LQKENI. In DNA form, the CDR3 reads TGTGCCAGCTCACCCGGGACAGACCCTATGGGCTACACCTTC. Its translation is CASSPGTDPMGYTF.

V and J are TRBV7-9 and TRBJ2-1; 8 bases line up with TRBD2. V shed 5 bases and J 3 bases; nucleotides not matched to a gene: 12. The CDR3 consists of 17 residues. Germline assignment: CDR1 SEHNR and CDR2 FQNEAQ (reference sequence). As DNA, the CDR3 is TGTGCCAGCAGCCCATATCCGAAGCGGGGGAACTACAATGAGCAGTTCTTC. Protein sequence: CASSPYPKRGNYNEQFF.

V usage is TRBV12-3 or TRBV12-4 and J usage is TRBJ1-3, with no clear D. V shed 6 bases and J shed 0 bases, with 12 bases lying between them. CDR3 length: 15 residues. CDR3 in amino acids: CASSTRRTSGNTIYF. CDR3 in DNA: TGTGCCAGCAGCACACGTAGAACCTCTGGAAACACCATATATTTT.

This clonotype has just a few counts. The V gene is TRBV10-3, the J gene TRBJ1-2, with D tentatively TRBD1 (6 bases). Trimming left V 3 bases short and J 4 bases short, with 15 bases between. Per germline, CDR1 ENHRY and CDR2 SYGVKD. CDR3 length: 15 residues. CDR3 nucleotides: TGTGCCATCAGTGAATCTACGGACAGTTCCTATGGCTACACCTTC. As protein: CAISESTDSSYGYTF.

The chain carries TRBV2 and TRBJ2-3; a weak D match, TRBD2 (5 bases). This CDR3 contains 13 residues. Germline CDR1 and CDR2: SNHLY and FYNNEI. The germline V and J ends were trimmed by 6 bases and 5 bases, with 12 bases remaining between them. The CDR3 DNA is TGTGCCAGCAGGTTAGGACGGGGAGATACGCAGTATTTT. Protein: CASRLGRGDTQYF.

The V and J genes are TRBV10-2 and TRBJ2-3; TRBD2 aligns across 14 bases. Germline CDR1 is WSHSY and CDR2 is SAAADI. V gave up 8 bases and J gave up 4 bases; unmatched junction bases: 8. This CDR3 comprises 16 residues. CDR3 sequence (DNA): TGCGCCAGCCATGATGGGACTAGCGGGAGTCCAGATACGCAGTATTTT. Its protein product is CASHDGTSGSPDTQYF.

Remarks on this clonotype: An end of the junction differs from the germline gene, which may be a read error. J is TRBJ2-7 and V is TRBV11-1; 11 bases agree with TRBD1. This CDR3 contains 16 residues. CDR1 and CDR2 (germline): SGHAT, FQDESV (reference sequence). CDR3 in amino acids: CAISPGTGGGSYEQYF. The CDR3 DNA is TGTGCCATCAGCCCCGGGACAGGGGGGGGCTCCTACGAGCAGTACTTC.

The gene calls are TRBV4-3 and TRBJ1-3, with D possibly matching TRBD1 (6 bases). Per the germline V gene, CDR1 is LGHNA and CDR2 is YSLEER. The CDR3 length is 15 residues. The V end lost 4 bases, the J end lost 2 bases, and 12 bases lay between the germline ends. CDR3 sequence reads: CASSPNRAPGNTIYF. The CDR3 nucleotides are TGCGCCAGCAGCCCTAACAGGGCTCCTGGAAACACCATATATTTT.

The rearrangement joins TRBV4-1 to TRBJ2-1; 9 positions agree with TRBD1. The germline V gene encodes CDR1 MGHRA and CDR2 YSYEKL. The CDR3 loop spans 18 amino acids. Trimming at V came to 5 bases and at J to 1 base, leaving 12 bases not matched to a gene. The CDR3 nucleotides read TGCGCCAGCAGCAACGCCTTAACAGGGGGCGCTTCCTACAATGAGCAGTTCTTC. It is translated as CASSNALTGGASYNEQFF.

In this sample, this clonotype turned up a few times. The chain employs TRBV6-1 and TRBJ2-5, with D tentatively TRBD2 (6 bases). This CDR3 region has 14 residues. The V end was cut by 6 bases, the J end by 2 bases, with 13 bases between. Germline lookup yields CDR1 MNHNS and CDR2 SASEGT. The CDR3 loop is CASRTVAAQETQYF. The CDR3 DNA is TGTGCCAGCAGGACCGTAGCGGCTCAAGAGACCCAGTACTTC.

This clonotype was observed a few times. The chain is built from TRBV20-1 and TRBJ1-6; D unclear. V gave up 6 bases and J gave up 0 bases, with 15 bases separating them. CDR3 length: 16 residues. Germline lookup yields CDR1 DFQATT and CDR2 SNEGSKA (reference sequence). The CDR3: CSARDGMSSYNSPLHF. In DNA, the CDR3 is TGCAGTGCCCGCGACGGGATGAGCTCCTATAATTCACCCCTCCACTTT.

This clonotype occurred a few times. This rearrangement joins TRBV18 to TRBJ2-5; D possibly corresponds to TRBD1 (6 bases). The CDR3 consists of 14 residues. Germline CDR1 KGHSH, CDR2 LQKENI. Deletions cut 5 bases from V and 0 bases from J, with 10 bases between. The DNA for the CDR3 is TGTGCCAGCTCAGCACAGGGTCACCAAGAGACCCAGTACTTC. Residues: CASSAQGHQETQYF.

This clonotype was picked up a small number of times. The chain couples TRBV12-3 or TRBV12-4 to TRBJ2-2; maybe TRBD2 (5 bases). V gave up 3 bases and J gave up 4 bases, with 15 bases separating them. The CDR3 totals 16 residues. The DNA for the CDR3 is TGTGCCAGCAGTTTTTATGGCGGGTCAGTCACCGGGGAGCTGTTTTTT. Its translation: CASSFYGGSVTGELFF.

This clonotype has a handful of counts. V gene TRBV9 combines with J gene TRBJ1-1; tentatively, D is TRBD1 (5 bases). The V gene lost 4 bases and the J gene lost 1 base, with 14 bases spanning the gap. CDR1 and CDR2 (germline): SGDLS, YYNGEE. The CDR3 extends over 15 amino acids. The chain's CDR3 is CASSRSGLQNTEAFF. The CDR3 DNA sequence: TGTGCCAGCAGCCGATCAGGGCTTCAGAACACTGAAGCTTTCTTT. The variable domain in full, completed from reference TRBV9 and TRBJ1-1, reads DSGVTQTPKHLITATGQRVTLRCSPRSGDLSVYWYQQSLDQGLQFLIQYYNGEERAKGNILERFSAQQFPDLHSELNLSSLELGDSALYFCASSRSGLQNTEAFFGQGTRLTVV.

This clonotype has a handful of counts. This rearrangement joins TRBV6-2 or TRBV6-3 to TRBJ2-7; D may match TRBD1 or TRBD2 (5 bases each). V was clipped by 2 bases and J by 3 bases, with 14 bases between them. The CDR3 has 15 amino acids. Germline CDR1 MNHEY, CDR2 SVGEGT. The CDR3 loop reads CASSYGGVLYYEQYF. As DNA, the CDR3 is TGTGCCAGCAGTTACGGGGGTGTCCTATACTACGAGCAGTACTTC.